This T cell receptor (beta chain) was documented in a study of identical twins. General observations from the study: With abundant cord blood beta clonotypes, insertions were fewer; memory repertoires showed no such pattern. The study based its conclusions on cross-sectional statistical analysis and did not follow the same donors.

Comment on this clonotype: The target antigen is unknown.

Everyone who gave samples was a healthy Caucasian. The CDR3 runs to 17 residues. The V gene's germline CDR1 is SGHTA and CDR2 FQGNSA. V lost 3 bases and J lost 1; bases outside the gene matches: 10. TCRdb itself ran the 5' RACE reads through MiXCR, one entry per CDR3 protein. The sample lists hundreds of thousands of distinct CDR3 sequences; approximately 21% were seen once. The sample also formed part of further work on T cells expressing NK-cell markers. Per that paper: A range of 1.0-7.0% of CD8+ T cells consisted of dominant NKG2C+ clonotypes in 6 or 7 donors.

This TCR derives from a woman aged 18-35 years in good health. The genes are TRBV7-2 and TRBJ2-3, with 7 bases fitting TRBD2. What was sequenced was PBMCs. This CDR3 reads CASSFMRLASGTDTQYF. CDR3 in DNA: TGTGCCAGCAGCTTCATGCGACTAGCAAGCGGCACAGATACGCAGTATTTT. The variable domain in full, with the rest retrieved from reference TRBV7-2 and TRBJ2-3, is GAGVSQSPSNKVTEKGKDVELRCDPISGHTALYWYRQSLGQGLEFLIYFQGNSAPDKSGLPSDRFSAERTGGSVSTLTIQRTQQEDSAVYLCASSFMRLASGTDTQYFGPGTRLTVL.